A single sample gave rise to the 2 T cell receptor beta chains below, sequenced in a study of cytomegalovirus exposure and HLA in healthy donors. The PCR ran on 60 Vbeta and 13 Jbeta primers. This table comes from immunoSEQ multiplex PCR, and its TCRdb copy is limited to in-frame clones, with some not included. The sample shows approximately 130,000 clones, 64% of them seen only once. Sequencing used PBMCs. The receptor set was obtained from a woman in her 40s in good health and CMV-seronegative.

The genes are TRBV9 and TRBJ1-4; no clear D. This CDR3 has 15 residues. Germline V gene sequence: CDR1 SGDLS, CDR2 YYNGEE. The V and J ends lost 0 bases and 4 bases respectively, with 10 bases between them. The CDR3 DNA sequence: TGTGCCAGCAGCGTAGGGAAGACAATTAATGAAAAACTGTTTTTT. It encodes CASSVGKTINEKLFF.

This clone was seen only a few times. The chain recombines TRBV30 with TRBJ1-2; D gene ambiguous. The CDR3 has 18 residues. Per the germline V gene, CDR1 is GTSNPN and CDR2 is SVGIG (reference sequence). The V and J ends lost 2 bases and 5 bases respectively, with 27 bases between them. The chain's CDR3 is CAWSPDSGSFKIVYGYTF. The CDR3 DNA follows: TGTGCCTGGAGTCCAGACTCCGGATCTTTCAAAATCGTGTATGGCTACACCTTC.